The 11 T cell receptor beta chains reported below all come from one sample, sequenced in a study of CD8 T cells in ankylosing spondylitis. Study-level findings and limits: Several highly homologous variants made up a TCR beta motif that seemed to typify ankylosing spondylitis blood.

A single record per CDR3 protein comes from TCRdb applying MiXCR to the 5' RACE reads. Here the sample spans around 490,000 distinct CDR3 sequences, about 5.2% being singletons. No cognate antigen is known for these TCRs. The specimen sequenced was blood, either unsorted or a sorted T cell fraction (not recorded which). Receptor source: a male donor with ankylosing spondylitis.

This clonotype was counted ten times or more. The gene calls are TRBV7-9 and TRBJ2-5; D not certain. Per germline, CDR1 SEHNR and CDR2 FQNEAQ (reference sequence). V was shortened by 5 bases and J by 5 bases, with 18 bases between the two germline ends. The CDR3 sequence is 15 residues long. CDR3 amino acids: CASSPKDWLVETQYF. The CDR3 DNA sequence: TGTGCCAGCAGCCCTAAAGATTGGCTAGTGGAGACCCAGTACTTC.

This clonotype was seen ten or more times. This chain joins TRBV12-3 or TRBV12-4 and TRBJ1-1; 8 nucleotides align to TRBD1. The CDR3 has 13 residues. Trimming at V came to 5 bases and at J to 4 bases, leaving 3 bases not matched to a gene. Written as DNA, the CDR3 is TGTGCCAGCAGTCCGGACAGGGCCACTGAAGCTTTCTTT. Residues: CASSPDRATEAFF.

In this sample, this clonotype turned up many times. The chain has TRBV28 and TRBJ2-7; no definite D call. The germline V and J ends were trimmed by 7 bases and 2 bases, with 12 bases remaining between them. The CDR3 sequence is 13 residues long. The germline V gene encodes CDR1 MDHEN and CDR2 SYDVKM. The CDR3 DNA reads as TGTGCCAGCAAACTTGGCCGACCCTACGAGCAGTACTTC. Amino acids: CASKLGRPYEQYF.

This clonotype was counted between two and nine times. The chain recombines TRBV28 with TRBJ2-2, with D unresolved. CDR3 size: 12 residues. V was cut by 5 bases and J by 8 bases, with 9 bases left in between. CDR1 and CDR2 (germline): MDHEN, SYDVKM. The CDR3 nucleotides are TGTGCCAGCAGTCCCCGGCTAGGGGAGCTGTTTTTT. Translating it yields CASSPRLGELFF.

This clonotype was seen many times. The chain is built from TRBV5-6 and TRBJ2-3; possible D gene TRBD1, 5 bases. This CDR3 is 12 amino acids long. CDR1 is SGHDT, CDR2 YYEEEE, per germline. The V end was cut by 4 bases, the J end by 6 bases, with 9 bases between. CDR3 coding DNA: TGTGCCAGCAGCGGGGCGGCGGATACGCAGTATTTT. Translated: CASSGAADTQYF.

This clonotype was observed many times. The chain joins TRBV20-1 to TRBJ2-7; 16 nucleotides agree with TRBD2. The germline V gene has CDR1 DFQATT and CDR2 SNEGSKA (reference sequence). Trimming took 3 bases from V and 2 from J; bases not matched to a gene: 4. The CDR3 runs to 16 residues. The CDR3 loop reads CSARGLAGGPTYEQYF. As DNA, the CDR3 is TGCAGTGCTAGGGGACTAGCGGGAGGGCCGACCTACGAGCAGTACTTC.

V and J are TRBV20-1 and TRBJ1-5, with 7 bases lining up with TRBD1. This CDR3 is 13 amino acids long. Germline CDR1 and CDR2: DFQATT and SNEGSKA (reference sequence). After removal of 8 bases from V and 5 bases from J, the junction contained 9 bases not matched to a gene. The CDR3 sequence: CSISTGWDQPQHF. The CDR3 DNA sequence: TGCAGTATTTCGACAGGGTGGGATCAGCCCCAGCATTTT.

This rearrangement joins TRBV20-1 to TRBJ1-4; D is unresolved. The CDR3 spans 14 residues. Trimming pared 2 bases from V and 0 bases from J, leaving 7 bases between. CDR1 DFQATT and CDR2 SNEGSKA come from the germline V gene (reference sequence). The CDR3 protein is CSARPRSTNEKLFF. CDR3 nucleotides: TGCAGTGCTAGACCCCGGTCAACTAATGAAAAACTGTTTTTT.

This clonotype has at least ten counts. The chain couples TRBV12-3 or TRBV12-4 to TRBJ1-3; D remains unclear. V dropped 6 bases and J dropped 0 bases, with 9 bases sitting between them. The CDR3 has 14 residues. CDR3 nucleotide sequence: TGTGCCAGCAGCCGAGGGTACTCTGGAAACACCATATATTTT. Protein sequence: CASSRGYSGNTIYF.

This clonotype came up many times. V is TRBV3-1 and J is TRBJ1-1, with D perhaps matching TRBD1 (5 bases). This CDR3 contains 13 residues. Trimming left V 3 bases short and J 14 bases short, with 19 bases between. CDR1 LGHDT and CDR2 YNNKEL come from the germline V gene (reference sequence). CDR3: CASSHLAWQGRFF. As DNA, the CDR3 is TGTGCCAGCAGCCATCTTGCTTGGCAGGGCCGATTCTTT.

This clonotype was seen at least ten times. DNA of the CDR3: TGTGCCATCAGTGAGCAACGGACATCCCACTCTGGAAACACCATATATTTT. Encoded protein: CAISEQRTSHSGNTIYF. The chain has TRBV10-3 and TRBJ1-3, with a tentative D call TRBD1 (5 bases). CDR1 and CDR2 from the germline V gene are ENHRY and SYGVKD. This CDR3 spans 17 amino acids. The V end was cut by 2 bases, the J end by 0 bases, with 14 bases between.